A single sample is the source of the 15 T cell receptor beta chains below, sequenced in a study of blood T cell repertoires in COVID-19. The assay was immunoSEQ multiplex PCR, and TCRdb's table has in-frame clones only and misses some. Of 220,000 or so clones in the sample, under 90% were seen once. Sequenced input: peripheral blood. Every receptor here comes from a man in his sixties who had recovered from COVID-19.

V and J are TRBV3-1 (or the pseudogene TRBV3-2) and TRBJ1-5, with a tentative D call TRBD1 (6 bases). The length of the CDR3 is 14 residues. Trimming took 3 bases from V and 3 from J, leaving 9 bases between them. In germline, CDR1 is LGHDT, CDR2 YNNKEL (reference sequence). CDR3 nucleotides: TGTGCCAGCAGCCATGGGGGCGACAATCAGCCCCAGCATTTT. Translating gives CASSHGGDNQPQHF.

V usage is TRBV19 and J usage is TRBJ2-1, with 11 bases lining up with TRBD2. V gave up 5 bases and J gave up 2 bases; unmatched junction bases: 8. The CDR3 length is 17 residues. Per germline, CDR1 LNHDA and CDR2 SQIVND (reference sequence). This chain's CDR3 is CASSAGLAGLPYNEQFF. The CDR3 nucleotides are TGTGCCAGTAGTGCCGGACTAGCGGGCCTTCCCTACAATGAGCAGTTCTTC. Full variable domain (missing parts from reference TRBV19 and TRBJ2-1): DGGITQSPKYLFRKEGQNVTLSCEQNLNHDAMYWYRQDPGQGLRLIYYSQIVNDFQKGDIAEGYSVSREKKESFPLTVTSAQKNPTAFYLCASSAGLAGLPYNEQFFGPGTRLTVL.

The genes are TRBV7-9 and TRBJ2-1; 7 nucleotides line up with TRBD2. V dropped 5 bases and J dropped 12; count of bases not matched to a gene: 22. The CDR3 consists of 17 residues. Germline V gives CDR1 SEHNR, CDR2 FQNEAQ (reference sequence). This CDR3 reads CASSPQRGSGTAQGQFF. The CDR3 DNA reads TGTGCCAGCAGCCCCCAGCGGGGTAGCGGTACCGCTCAGGGGCAGTTCTTC.

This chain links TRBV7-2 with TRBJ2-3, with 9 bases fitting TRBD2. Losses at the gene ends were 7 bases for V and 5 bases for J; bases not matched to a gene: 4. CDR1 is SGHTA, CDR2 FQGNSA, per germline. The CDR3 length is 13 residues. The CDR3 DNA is TGTGCCAGCAATAGCGGGGGTGAAGATACGCAGTATTTT. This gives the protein CASNSGGEDTQYF.

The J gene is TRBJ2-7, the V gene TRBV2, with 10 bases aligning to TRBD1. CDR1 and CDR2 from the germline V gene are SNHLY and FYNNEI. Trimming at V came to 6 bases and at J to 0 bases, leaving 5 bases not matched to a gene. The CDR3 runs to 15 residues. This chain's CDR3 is CASRGQGTGSYEQYF. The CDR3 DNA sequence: TGTGCCAGCAGGGGACAGGGGACTGGCTCCTACGAGCAGTACTTC.

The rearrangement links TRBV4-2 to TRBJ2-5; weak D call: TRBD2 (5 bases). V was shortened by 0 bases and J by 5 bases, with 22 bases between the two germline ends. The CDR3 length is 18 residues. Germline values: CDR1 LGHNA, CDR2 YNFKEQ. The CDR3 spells CASSQDPLSGSYGETQYF. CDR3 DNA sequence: TGTGCCAGCAGCCAAGACCCCCTCTCGGGGAGCTACGGGGAGACCCAGTACTTC.

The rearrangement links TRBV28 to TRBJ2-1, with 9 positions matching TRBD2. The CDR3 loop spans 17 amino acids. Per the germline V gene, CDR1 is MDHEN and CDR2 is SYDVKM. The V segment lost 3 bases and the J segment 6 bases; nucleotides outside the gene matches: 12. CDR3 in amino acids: CASSFSAPGLALNEQFF. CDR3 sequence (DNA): TGTGCCAGCAGTTTTTCGGCCCCGGGACTAGCTCTCAATGAGCAGTTCTTC.

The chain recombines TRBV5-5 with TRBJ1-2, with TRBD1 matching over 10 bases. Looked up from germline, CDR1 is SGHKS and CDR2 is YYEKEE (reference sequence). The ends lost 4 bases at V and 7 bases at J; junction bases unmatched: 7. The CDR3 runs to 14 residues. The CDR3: CASSRDRGLSGYTF. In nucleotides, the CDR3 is TGTGCCAGCAGCCGTGACAGGGGGCTCAGTGGCTACACCTTC.

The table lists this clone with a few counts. The CDR3 DNA reads TGTGCCAGCAGTTACGGGACTAGTAGGAGCGGGGAGCTGTTTTTT. Amino acids: CASSYGTSRSGELFF. The V and J genes are TRBV6-2 or TRBV6-3 and TRBJ2-2; 8 bases map to TRBD2. CDR1 and CDR2 from the germline V gene are MNHEY and SVGEGT. This CDR3 is built from 15 residues. V lost 2 bases and J lost 7; bases outside the gene matches: 6.

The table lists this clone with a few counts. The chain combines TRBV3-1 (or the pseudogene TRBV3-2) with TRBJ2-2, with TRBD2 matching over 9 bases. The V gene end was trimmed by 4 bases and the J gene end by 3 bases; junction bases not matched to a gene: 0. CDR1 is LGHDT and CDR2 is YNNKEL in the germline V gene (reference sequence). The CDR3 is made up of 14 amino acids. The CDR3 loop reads CASSRTSDTGELFF. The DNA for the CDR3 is TGTGCCAGCAGCCGGACTAGCGACACCGGGGAGCTGTTTTTT.

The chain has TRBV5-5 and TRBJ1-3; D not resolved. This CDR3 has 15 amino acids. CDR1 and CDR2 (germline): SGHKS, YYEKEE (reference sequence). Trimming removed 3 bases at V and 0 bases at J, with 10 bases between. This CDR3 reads CASSSLPSSGNTIYF. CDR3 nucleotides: TGTGCCAGCAGCTCCCTACCGAGCTCTGGAAACACCATATATTTT.

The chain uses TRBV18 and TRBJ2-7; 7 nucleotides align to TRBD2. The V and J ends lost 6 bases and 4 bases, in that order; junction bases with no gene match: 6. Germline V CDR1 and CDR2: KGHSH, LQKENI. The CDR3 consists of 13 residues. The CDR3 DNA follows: TGTGCCAGCTCGTCAGGACTAGTATACGAGCAGTACTTC. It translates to CASSSGLVYEQYF.

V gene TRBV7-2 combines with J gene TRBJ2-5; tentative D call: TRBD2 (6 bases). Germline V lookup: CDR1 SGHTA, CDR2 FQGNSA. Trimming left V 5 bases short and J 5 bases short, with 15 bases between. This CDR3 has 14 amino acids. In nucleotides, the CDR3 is TGTGCCAGCAGCAGTCACGGGACTCAGGAGACCCAGTACTTC. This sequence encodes CASSSHGTQETQYF. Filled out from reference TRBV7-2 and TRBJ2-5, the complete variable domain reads GAGVSQSPSNKVTEKGKDVELRCDPISGHTALYWYRQSLGQGLEFLIYFQGNSAPDKSGLPSDRFSAERTGGSVSTLTIQRTQQEDSAVYLCASSSHGTQETQYFGPGTRLLVL.

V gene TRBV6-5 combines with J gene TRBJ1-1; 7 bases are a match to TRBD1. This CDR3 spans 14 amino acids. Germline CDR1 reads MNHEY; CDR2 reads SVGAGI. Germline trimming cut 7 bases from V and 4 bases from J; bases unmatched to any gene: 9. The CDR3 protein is CASIRWDRGTEAFF. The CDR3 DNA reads TGTGCCAGCATTCGGTGGGACAGAGGCACTGAAGCTTTCTTT.

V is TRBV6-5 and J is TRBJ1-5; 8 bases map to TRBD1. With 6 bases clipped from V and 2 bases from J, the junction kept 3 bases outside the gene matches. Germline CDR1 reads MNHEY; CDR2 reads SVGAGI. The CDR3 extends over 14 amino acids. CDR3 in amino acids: CASRPTGGNQPQHF. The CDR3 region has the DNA TGTGCCAGCAGGCCGACAGGGGGCAATCAGCCCCAGCATTTT.